This entry lists 14 T cell receptor beta chains sequenced from one sample in a study of CD8+CD57+ T cells in acquired aplastic anemia. TCR beta VDJ and CDR3 were profiled, and genomic DNA was the template. Via MiXCR, TCRdb re-called the reads, giving one row per CDR3 protein. The sample carries under 350,000 distinct CDR3 sequences, about 56% recorded once. Input material: sorted CD4+, CD8+, or CD8+CD57+ T cells (not recorded which) from PBMCs. The receptors derive from a human donor with severe aplastic anemia or a healthy control (not recorded which).

This clonotype was counted many times. The rearrangement uses TRBV20-1 and TRBJ2-3, with D perhaps TRBD2 (7 bases). CDR1 and CDR2 from the germline V gene are DFQATT and SNEGSKA (reference sequence). The CDR3 has 16 residues. Trimming took off 6 bases at V and 1 base at J, with 20 bases between the two ends. This CDR3 reads CSALEGGRGRTDTQYF. The CDR3 DNA reads TGCAGTGCGCTAGAGGGGGGGCGGGGCCGCACAGATACGCAGTATTTT.

This chain connects TRBV6-5 to TRBJ1-5; TRBD1 matches at 7 bases. This CDR3 spans 16 amino acids. V lost 6 bases and J lost 0; bases outside the gene matches: 8. Germline CDR1 reads MNHEY; CDR2 reads SVGAGI. For the CDR3, the DNA is TGTGCCAGCAGCTTAGGGACAGTCTGTAGCAATCAGCCCCAGCATTTT. Amino acid sequence: CASSLGTVCSNQPQHF.

The chain recombines TRBV7-3 with TRBJ2-2; possible D gene TRBD2, 6 bases. Per germline, CDR1 SGHTA and CDR2 FQGTGA. The CDR3 spans 15 residues. Trimming left V 7 bases short and J 3 bases short, with 15 bases between. The CDR3 region has the DNA TGTGCCAGCACCCCGGCGGGACCCGACACCGGGGAGCTGTTTTTT. Amino acid sequence: CASTPAGPDTGELFF.

The chain couples TRBV20-1 to TRBJ2-3; possible D gene TRBD2, 6 bases. Looked up from germline, CDR1 is DFQATT and CDR2 is SNEGSKA (reference sequence). The CDR3 is 13 amino acids. Between the trimmed V and J ends, which lost 5 bases and 0 bases, there was a span of 9 bases. The CDR3 DNA is TGCAGTGCTGGACTACCTAGCACAGATACGCAGTATTTT. Protein sequence: CSAGLPSTDTQYF.

This clonotype was recorded many times. The chain joins TRBV19 to TRBJ1-2; D remains ambiguous. The CDR3 has 13 amino acids. CDR1 and CDR2 (germline): LNHDA, SQIVND (reference sequence). V was trimmed by 6 bases and J by 3 bases, leaving 11 bases between them. In nucleotides, the CDR3 is TGTGCCAGTAGCCCGTTGGCCGACTATGGCTACACCTTC. Translated, it gives CASSPLADYGYTF.

This clonotype was seen ten or more times. The chain recombines TRBV6-6 with TRBJ1-6, with 8 bases matching TRBD1. Trimming removed 5 bases from V and 10 bases from J; junction bases left unmatched: 7. Germline V lookup: CDR1 MNHNY, CDR2 SVGAGI (reference sequence). The CDR3 has 14 residues. The CDR3 DNA is TGTGCCAGCAGTGCGGACAGGGTCGGGTCACCCCTCCACTTT. Translated: CASSADRVGSPLHF.

This clonotype was found many times. The gene calls are TRBV7-2 and TRBJ2-6; 8 nucleotides match TRBD1. CDR1 is SGHTA and CDR2 is FQGNSA in the germline V gene. CDR3 length equals 18 residues. The J segment lost 0 bases and the V segment lost 3 bases, leaving 7 bases of the junction unmatched. The CDR3 region is CASSFRDRPSSGANVLTF. CDR3 sequence (DNA): TGTGCCAGCAGCTTCCGGGACAGGCCAAGCTCTGGGGCCAACGTCCTGACTTTC.

With regard to this clonotype: Lacking the conserved final phenylalanine or tryptophan, this CDR3 likely reflects a read error. The chain recombines TRBV7-7 with TRBJ1-2, with TRBD1 as a possible D gene (6 bases). CDR1 SSHAT and CDR2 FNYEAQ come from the germline V gene (reference sequence). CDR3 length: 15 residues. CDR3 residues: CASSLVGARFYGYTS. CDR3 sequence (DNA): TGTGCTAGCAGCTTAGTGGGGGCGCGGTTCTATGGCTACACCTCC.

The V call is TRBV24-1, the J call TRBJ1-2; D perhaps matches TRBD1 (6 bases). Germline CDR1 KGHDR, CDR2 SFDVKD. Trimming pared 2 bases from V and 7 bases from J, leaving 13 bases between. The CDR3 is 14 residues long. The CDR3 nucleotides are TGTGCCACCAGTGATTCGCGGGGGCCGAGTGGCTACACCTTC. Amino acid sequence: CATSDSRGPSGYTF.

This chain joins TRBV7-9 and TRBJ1-5; D gene uncertain. The V end lost 5 bases, the J end lost 2 bases, and 10 bases lay between the germline ends. The CDR3 runs 14 residues. The V gene's germline CDR1 is SEHNR and CDR2 FQNEAQ (reference sequence). The CDR3 here is CASSGSGGNQPQHF. The CDR3 coding sequence is TGTGCCAGCAGCGGTTCCGGGGGCAATCAGCCCCAGCATTTT.

To note about this clonotype: Lacking the conserved final phenylalanine or tryptophan, this CDR3 likely reflects a read error. The chain links TRBV24-1 to TRBJ1-2; D possibly corresponds to TRBD1 (5 bases). Germline V CDR1 and CDR2: KGHDR, SFDVKD. The CDR3 extends over 14 amino acids. CDR3 nucleotides: TGTGCCGCCAGGACCGCGGGACCTCACTATGGCTACACCATC. Translated, it gives CAARTAGPHYGYTI.

Comments on this clonotype: The junction departs from germline at one end; a sequencing error may be responsible. The genes are TRBV6-1 and TRBJ2-2; 8 bases align to TRBD1. CDR1 MNHNS and CDR2 SASEGT come from the germline V gene. CDR3 length equals 16 residues. CDR3 loop: CASIPRTGLNAGELFF. The CDR3 DNA sequence: TGTGCCAGCATCCCCAGGACAGGGCTGAACGCCGGGGAGCTGTTTTTT.

J is TRBJ2-1 and V is TRBV10-2; D uncertain. The V gene's germline CDR1 is WSHSY and CDR2 SAAADI. This CDR3 is built from 14 residues. The V end was cut by 5 bases, the J end by 0 bases, with 8 bases between. The CDR3 spells CASSIVSSYNEQFF. CDR3 sequence (DNA): TGCGCCAGCAGTATAGTAAGCTCCTACAATGAGCAGTTCTTC.

This clonotype has a handful of counts. The chain combines TRBV5-1 with TRBJ2-5; 11 positions agree with TRBD2. CDR3 length: 16 residues. CDR1 and CDR2 (germline): SGHRS, YFSETQ. Losses at the gene ends were 4 bases for V and 0 bases for J; bases not matched to a gene: 5. CDR3 residues: CASSRRTSGYQETQYF. The DNA for the CDR3 is TGCGCCAGCAGCCGAAGGACTAGCGGGTACCAAGAGACCCAGTACTTC.